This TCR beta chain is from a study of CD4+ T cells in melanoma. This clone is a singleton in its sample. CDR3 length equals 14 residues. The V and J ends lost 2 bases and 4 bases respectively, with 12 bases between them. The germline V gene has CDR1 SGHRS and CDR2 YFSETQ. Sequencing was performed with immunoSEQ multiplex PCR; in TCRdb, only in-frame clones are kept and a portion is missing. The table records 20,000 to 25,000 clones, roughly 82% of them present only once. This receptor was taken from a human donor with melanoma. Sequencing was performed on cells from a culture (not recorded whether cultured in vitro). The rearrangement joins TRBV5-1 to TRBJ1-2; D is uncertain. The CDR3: CASSFEGTSYGYTF. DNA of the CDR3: TGCGCCAGCAGCTTTGAGGGCACCTCCTATGGCTACACCTTC. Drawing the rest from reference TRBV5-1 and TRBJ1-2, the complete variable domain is KAGVTQTPRYLIKTRGQQVTLSCSPISGHRSVSWYQQTPGQGLQFLFEYFSETQRNKGNFPGRFSGRQFSNSRSEMNVSTLELGDSALYLCASSFEGTSYGYTFGSGTRLTVV.